The 23 T cell receptor beta chains in this list originate from one sample, sequenced in a study of T cells in women clearing cervical HPV infection. The protocol was immunoSEQ multiplex PCR, while the TCRdb copy is restricted to in-frame clones and leaves out a portion. The repertoire table contains under 35,000 clones. Sequences were obtained from blood buffy coat. Every receptor here comes from a woman aged 18-70 years with a cervical HPV16 infection that either progressed to CIN3+ or cleared (not recorded which).

Concerning this clone: The read ends 3 residues shy of where the CDR3 ends; the end is completed using the germline J gene. This chain links TRBV4-1 with TRBJ2-4, with D possibly TRBD1 on 6 matching bases. Trimming left V 1 base short and J 0 bases short, with 13 bases between. CDR3 size: 17 residues. Looked up from germline, CDR1 is MGHRA and CDR2 is YSYEKL. Partial CDR3 DNA: TGCGCCAGCAGCCAAGTCACAGGGCGTCAAGCCAAAAACATT. It translates to CASSQVTGRQAKNI. The entire CDR3 protein reads CASSQVTGRQAKNIQYF.

The part of the CDR3 DNA that was read is TGTGCCAGCGAAACCACTCGACTAGCCGCACAAGAGACC. Its translation: CASETTRLAAQET. Given in full, the CDR3 is CASETTRLAAQETQYF. The chain links TRBV2 to TRBJ2-5, with 7 bases aligning to TRBD2. Coverage ceases 3 residues before the CDR3 finishes, and the germline J gene fills in the end. The V segment lost 8 bases and the J segment 2 bases; nucleotides outside the gene matches: 14. This CDR3 is built from 16 residues. Germline CDR1 reads SNHLY; CDR2 reads FYNNEI.

With regard to this clone: The read ends 3 residues shy of where the CDR3 ends; the end is completed using the germline J gene. This rearrangement joins TRBV12-3 or TRBV12-4 to TRBJ1-1, with 7 positions matching TRBD1. V shed 6 bases and J 2 bases; nucleotides not matched to a gene: 6. The CDR3 consists of 14 residues. The CDR3 sequence: CASSRGFGNTEAFF. The sequenced part of the CDR3 DNA is TGTGCCAGCAGCAGGGGGTTTGGCAACACTGAA.

Points on this clone: Read data end 3 residues before the CDR3 end; the end is taken from the germline J gene. The rearrangement links TRBV20-1 to TRBJ2-1, with 10 bases lining up with TRBD2. V lost 6 bases, J lost 3 bases, and 5 bases stayed unmatched. The CDR3 is made up of 14 amino acids. Germline lookup yields CDR1 DFQATT and CDR2 SNEGSKA (reference sequence). The CDR3 spells CSAEKREGYNEQFF. The DNA read from the CDR3 is TGCAGTGCCGAAAAGCGGGAGGGCTACAATGAG.

About this clone: The missing CDR3 end, 3 residues past where the read stops, is filled in from the germline J gene. The rearrangement uses TRBV19 and TRBJ1-5; 8 nucleotides agree with TRBD1. The V and J ends lost 0 bases and 5 bases, in that order; junction bases with no gene match: 3. Germline V gene sequence: CDR1 LNHDA, CDR2 SQIVND (reference sequence). CDR3 length: 15 residues. The CDR3 loop is CASSIEGTGDQPQHF. CDR3 bases read: TGTGCCAGTAGTATAGAGGGGACAGGCGATCAGCCC.

In the case of this clone: Read data end 3 residues before the CDR3 end; the end is taken from the germline J gene. This chain links TRBV7-2 with TRBJ2-7; D may be TRBD1 or TRBD2 (5 bases each). Trimming shortened V by 5 bases and J by 4 bases, and 15 bases separated the two germline ends. Germline CDR1 and CDR2: SGHTA and FQGNSA. The CDR3 extends over 14 amino acids. The CDR3 bases that were read are TGTGCCAGCAGCATCACCCTGAGGGGATACGAG. Amino acid sequence: CASSITLRGYE. The entire CDR3 protein is CASSITLRGYEQYF.

Note on this clone: Coverage ceases 3 residues before the CDR3 finishes, and the germline J gene fills in the end. The chain carries TRBV11-2 and TRBJ2-7; 8 positions agree with TRBD2. This CDR3 spans 15 amino acids. Trimming at V came to 2 bases and at J to 5 bases, leaving 8 bases not matched to a gene. Germline values: CDR1 SGHAT, CDR2 FQNNGV. The part of the CDR3 DNA that was read is TGTGCCAGCAGCTTATCCAGCGGGAGTAGGAACGAG. Translating it yields CASSLSSGSRNE. The entire CDR3 protein is CASSLSSGSRNEQYF.

Points on this clone: The read halts 3 residues ahead of the CDR3 end, with the missing end drawn from the germline J gene. The chain recombines TRBV29-1 with TRBJ1-2; TRBD1 agrees at 8 bases. Germline loops: CDR1 SQVTM, CDR2 ANQGSEA. Unmatched junction bases numbered 23, after V lost 8 bases and J lost 3 bases. This CDR3 is 18 amino acids long. The chain's CDR3 is CSPKGGGQAIFQDYGYTF. CDR3 bases read: TGCAGCCCCAAGGGAGGGGGACAGGCGATTTTTCAGGACTATGGC.

As regards this clone: The read terminates 3 residues before the CDR3 end, so the remaining end is supplied by the germline J gene. The chain carries TRBV20-1 and TRBJ2-5; tentatively, D is TRBD1 (6 bases). CDR1 is DFQATT, CDR2 SNEGSKA, per germline (reference sequence). The germline V and J ends were trimmed by 3 bases and 5 bases, with 13 bases remaining between them. This CDR3 is 13 amino acids long. CDR3 DNA (partial): TGCAGTGCTAGGGAAACAGGGATGGAGACC. Amino acids: CSARETGMET. In full, the CDR3 reads CSARETGMETQYF.

Details on this clone: The read finishes 3 residues shy of the CDR3 end, and the germline J gene is used to complete it. The V and J genes are TRBV20-1 and TRBJ2-1; 8 bases agree with TRBD1. CDR3 length equals 17 residues. V shed 7 bases and J 8 bases; nucleotides not matched to a gene: 22. From germline, CDR1 is DFQATT and CDR2 SNEGSKA (reference sequence). The CDR3 spells CSGSNWPRDRGKDEQFF. CDR3 bases read: TGCAGTGGAAGTAATTGGCCACGAGACAGGGGAAAGGATGAG.

In regard to this clone: The read terminates 3 residues before the CDR3 end, so the remaining end is supplied by the germline J gene. The J gene is TRBJ2-5, the V gene TRBV5-6; D may be TRBD2 (5 bases). Per germline, CDR1 SGHDT and CDR2 YYEEEE. CDR3 length: 14 amino acids. V lost 4 bases to trimming and J lost 4 bases, with 14 bases between them. CDR3 sequence: CASSNTGEGETQYF. The part of the CDR3 DNA that was read is TGTGCCAGCAGCAACACCGGGGAAGGAGAGACC. Together with reference TRBV5-6 and TRBJ2-5, the CDR3 gives the full variable domain: DAGVTQSPTHLIKTRGQQVTLRCSPKSGHDTVSWYQQALGQGPQFIFQYYEEEERQRGNFPDRFSGHQFPNYSSELNVNALLLGDSALYLCASSNTGEGETQYFGPGTRLLVL.

As regards this clone: From the germline J gene comes the end of the CDR3, since the read stops 3 residues before it. The chain has TRBV20-1 and TRBJ1-2; tentatively, D is TRBD1 (5 bases). Deletions cut 2 bases from V and 4 bases from J, with 14 bases between. CDR3 length: 14 amino acids. Per germline, CDR1 DFQATT and CDR2 SNEGSKA (reference sequence). CDR3 bases read: TGCAGTGCTAGAACCCCAACAGGCATCTATGGC. As protein: CSARTPTGIYG. Given in full, the CDR3 is CSARTPTGIYGYTF.

Comments on this clone: The read is 3 residues too short to cover the CDR3 end, so that end is filled in from the germline J gene. The chain recombines TRBV7-6 with TRBJ1-2; unclear D gene. CDR1 is SGHVS, CDR2 FNYEAQ, per germline. This CDR3 spans 14 amino acids. Partial CDR3 DNA: TGTGCCAGCAGCCAGGCTGACGGCTCCTACGAC. This encodes CASSQADGSYD. The complete CDR3 reads CASSQADGSYDYTF.

About this clone: The read is 3 residues too short to cover the CDR3 end, so that end is filled in from the germline J gene. The rearrangement uses TRBV29-1 and TRBJ2-5; perhaps TRBD2 as D (6 bases). The V end was cut by 5 bases, the J end by 7 bases, with 14 bases between. There are 12 residues in the CDR3. Per germline, CDR1 SQVTM and CDR2 ANQGSEA. CDR3: CSVSGRRGTQYF. The covered CDR3 bases are TGCAGCGTTTCTGGCAGGCGGGGGACC.

The CDR3 region is CASSPEDTEAFF. The part of the CDR3 DNA that was read is TGTGCCAGCAGTCCAGAGGACACTGAA. The rearrangement links TRBV2 to TRBJ1-1; D ambiguous. The read terminates 3 residues ahead of where the CDR3 ends, so the germline J gene completes it. The CDR3 is 12 residues long. Trimming stripped 5 bases from V and 3 bases from J, with 7 bases between. Looked up from germline, CDR1 is SNHLY and CDR2 is FYNNEI.

Notes on this clone: The CDR3 end falls 3 residues outside the read, so it is completed with the germline J gene. The chain couples TRBV7-3 to TRBJ2-3, with 13 bases aligning to TRBD2. The V segment lost 5 bases and the J segment 4 bases; nucleotides outside the gene matches: 3. The length of the CDR3 is 15 residues. CDR1 and CDR2 (germline): SGHTA, FQGTGA. CDR3 DNA, as far as it was read: TGTGCCAGCAGCGTGACTAGCGGGAGGCCAGATACG. This codes for CASSVTSGRPDT. The full CDR3 reads CASSVTSGRPDTQYF.

On this clone itself: The missing CDR3 end, 3 residues past where the read stops, is filled in from the germline J gene. The V call is TRBV5-1, the J call TRBJ1-1; 7 positions match TRBD1. The CDR3 spans 14 residues. With 4 bases clipped from V and 1 base from J, the junction kept 4 bases outside the gene matches. Germline-derived CDR1 and CDR2 are SGHRS and YFSETQ. CDR3 bases read: TGCGCCAGCAGCCCCGGGACAGCGAACACTGAA. Translating it yields CASSPGTANTE. The CDR3 in full is CASSPGTANTEAFF.

Note on this clone: The observed sequence ends 3 residues before the CDR3 terminus, with the missing tail filled in from the germline J gene. The V and J genes are TRBV19 and TRBJ1-5; tentatively, D is TRBD1 (5 bases). Germline V gives CDR1 LNHDA, CDR2 SQIVND (reference sequence). The CDR3 runs 15 residues. Trimming shortened V by 7 bases and J by 1 base, and 14 bases separated the two germline ends. The covered CDR3 bases are TGTGCCAGTACCAGAGCTGGGGGGAGCAATCAGCCC. It translates to CASTRAGGSNQP. The full CDR3 is CASTRAGGSNQPQHF. Based on the CDR3 plus reference TRBV19 and TRBJ1-5, the full variable domain is DGGITQSPKYLFRKEGQNVTLSCEQNLNHDAMYWYRQDPGQGLRLIYYSQIVNDFQKGDIAEGYSVSREKKESFPLTVTSAQKNPTAFYLCASTRAGGSNQPQHFGDGTRLSIL.

As concerns this clone: The sequenced fragment ends 3 residues before the CDR3 boundary, so the rest is inferred from the germline J gene. The chain links TRBV7-9 to TRBJ1-2; 7 bases are a match to TRBD1. From germline, CDR1 is SEHNR and CDR2 FQNEAQ (reference sequence). The length of the CDR3 is 14 residues. Trimming cost V 1 base and J 6 bases; bases outside gene matches: 5. CDR3: CASSLGRQGDGYTF. CDR3 DNA, as far as it was read: TGTGCCAGCAGCTTAGGGCGGCAGGGGGATGGC.

A word on this clone: The CDR3 extends 3 residues past the end of the read, so its final part is completed from the germline J gene. The chain recombines TRBV7-6 with TRBJ1-6; the D gene is possibly TRBD1 (5 bases). Germline CDR1 is SGHVS and CDR2 is FNYEAQ. The CDR3 runs to 13 residues. The V and J ends lost 5 bases and 7 bases respectively, with 9 bases between them. This CDR3 reads CASSRTRNSPLHF. CDR3 DNA, as far as it was read: TGTGCCAGCAGCCGGACACGGAATTCACCC.

For this clone: With the read ending 3 residues before the CDR3 end, the germline J gene is used to fill in that end. The genes are TRBV20-1 and TRBJ1-1, with D maybe TRBD1 (6 bases). The CDR3 loop spans 12 amino acids. V gave up 3 bases and J gave up 6 bases, with 11 bases separating them. Germline V gives CDR1 DFQATT, CDR2 SNEGSKA (reference sequence). The sequenced CDR3 bases are TGCAGTGCTAGGTCAGGGGCTGCTGAA. Residues: CSARSGAAE. The whole CDR3 protein is CSARSGAAEAFF.

Concerning this clone: The read ends 3 residues early relative to the CDR3; the germline J gene fills the gap. This chain links TRBV28 with TRBJ1-2; tentative D call: TRBD1 (6 bases). This CDR3 is built from 13 residues. V dropped 7 bases and J dropped 0 bases, with 9 bases sitting between them. Germline V lookup: CDR1 MDHEN, CDR2 SYDVKM. Partial CDR3 DNA: TGTGCCAGCAATCAGGGGTCTAACTATGGC. It translates to CASNQGSNYG. The whole CDR3 is CASNQGSNYGYTF.

As concerns this clone: The CDR3 end is not reached by the read, which stops 3 residues before it; the germline J gene fills it in. The chain links TRBV30 to TRBJ2-5, with D maybe TRBD2 (5 bases). Trimming stripped 2 bases from V and 2 bases from J, with 6 bases between. The CDR3 extends over 12 amino acids. Germline CDR1 reads GTSNPN; CDR2 reads SVGIG (reference sequence). Here the CDR3 reads CAWSTSQETQYF. The part of the CDR3 DNA that was read is TGTGCCTGGAGTACTAGTCAAGAGACC.